These 31 T cell receptor beta chains were sequenced from one sample in a study of CD8+ T cells in alopecia areata. Treatment meaning: oral pan-JAK inhibitor, 5-10 mg twice daily. It was cDNA, reverse transcribed from extracted RNA, that served as the sequencing template. Assay used: immunoSEQ multiplex PCR; TCRdb lists only in-frame clones, some missing. In the table there are about 190,000 clones, about 60% of which are singletons. Sample: CD4+ T cells sorted from blood, taken at week 4, from a patient treated with tofacitinib. Receptors originate from a human donor with alopecia areata.

This clone showed up just a few times. The gene calls are TRBV18 and TRBJ2-3; TRBD2 matches 7 bases. V lost 0 bases to trimming and J lost 5 bases; unmatched junction nucleotides: 2. This CDR3 comprises 14 residues. The germline V gene has CDR1 KGHSH and CDR2 LQKENI. The chain's CDR3 is CASSPPGGRDTQYF. The CDR3 coding sequence is TGTGCCAGCTCACCACCGGGAGGGAGAGATACGCAGTATTTT.

V and J are TRBV30 and TRBJ2-7, with D tentatively TRBD1 (6 bases). The CDR3 is 12 amino acids. CDR1 is GTSNPN and CDR2 is SVGIG in the germline V gene (reference sequence). The V and J ends lost 2 bases and 13 bases respectively, with 18 bases between them. As DNA, the CDR3 is TGTGCCTGGAGTACGGAAGGGGCAGGGGAATACTTC. Its translation: CAWSTEGAGEYF. The complete variable domain, with remaining parts taken from reference TRBV30 and TRBJ2-7, reads SQTIHQWPATLVQPVGSPLSLECTVEGTSNPNLYWYRQAAGRGLQLLFYSVGIGQISSEVPQNLSASRPQDRQFILSSKKLLLSDSGFYLCAWSTEGAGEYFGPGTRLTVT.

This rearrangement joins TRBV6-5 to TRBJ2-7, with D unresolved. Germline V lookup: CDR1 MNHEY, CDR2 SVGAGI. Trimming removed 2 bases from V and 3 bases from J, with 8 bases in between. The CDR3 loop spans 13 amino acids. The CDR3 sequence: CASSYRQFYEQYF. The CDR3 bases are TGTGCCAGCAGTTACCGACAATTCTACGAGCAGTACTTC.

The count of this clone is one. The chain has TRBV15 and TRBJ2-1, with D perhaps assigned TRBD1 or TRBD2 (5 bases each). The CDR3 runs 12 residues. Trimming removed 5 bases from V and 8 bases from J, with 10 bases in between. Germline V gene data show CDR1 as LNHNV and CDR2 as YYDKDF (reference sequence). The CDR3 sequence: CATSRDQDEQFF. CDR3 sequence (DNA): TGTGCCACCAGCCGGGACCAAGATGAGCAGTTCTTC.

This clone was detected only once. The V call is TRBV25-1, the J call TRBJ2-1, with TRBD1 identical over 10 bases. Germline CDR1 and CDR2: MGHDK and SYGVNS. V was pared by 8 bases and J by 9 bases, with 10 bases of the junction left unmatched. This CDR3 contains 14 residues. Written as DNA, the CDR3 is TGTGCCAGCTTGCCGGGACAGGGGCTGGGTGAGCAGTTCTTC. Translation: CASLPGQGLGEQFF.

The V and J genes are TRBV6-5 and TRBJ1-1, with D perhaps matching TRBD1 (5 bases). Germline-derived CDR1 and CDR2 are MNHEY and SVGAGI. Between the trimmed V and J ends, which lost 2 bases and 10 bases, there was a span of 17 bases. The CDR3 runs to 14 residues. The CDR3 spells CASSYHLREGLAFF. In nucleotides, the CDR3 is TGTGCCAGCAGTTACCACCTCCGTGAGGGGTTAGCTTTCTTT.

The chain is built from TRBV25-1 and TRBJ1-2; 9 nucleotides match TRBD1. CDR1 MGHDK and CDR2 SYGVNS come from the germline V gene. CDR3 length equals 13 residues. With V trimmed by 6 bases and J by 8 bases, 7 bases remained unmatched. The chain's CDR3 is CASSLADRGGYTF. In DNA, the CDR3 is TGTGCCAGCAGCTTAGCGGACAGGGGCGGCTACACCTTC.

V usage is TRBV30 and J usage is TRBJ2-7; 7 bases map to TRBD2. Trimming at V came to 5 bases and at J to 7 bases, leaving 14 bases not matched to a gene. CDR3 length: 14 amino acids. Germline values: CDR1 GTSNPN, CDR2 SVGIG (reference sequence). The CDR3 is CAWLSGTPWAEQYF. The CDR3 nucleotides read TGTGCCTGGCTAAGCGGGACGCCCTGGGCGGAGCAGTACTTC. The full variable domain, rest sourced from reference TRBV30 and TRBJ2-7, is SQTIHQWPATLVQPVGSPLSLECTVEGTSNPNLYWYRQAAGRGLQLLFYSVGIGQISSEVPQNLSASRPQDRQFILSSKKLLLSDSGFYLCAWLSGTPWAEQYFGPGTRLTVT.

The rearrangement uses TRBV6-5 and TRBJ2-1; TRBD1 aligns across 7 bases. CDR1 is MNHEY and CDR2 is SVGAGI in the germline V gene. V dropped 7 bases and J dropped 4; count of bases not matched to a gene: 7. The CDR3 is 14 residues long. The CDR3 coding sequence is TGTGCCAGCACCTCACCCAGGGGGTACAATGAGCAGTTCTTC. It specifies CASTSPRGYNEQFF.

V and J are TRBV2 and TRBJ2-2; perhaps TRBD1 as D (6 bases). Germline CDR1 SNHLY, CDR2 FYNNEI. Trimming shortened V by 7 bases and J by 0 bases, and 12 bases separated the two germline ends. This CDR3 comprises 15 residues. CDR3 residues: CASTDSPANTGELFF. The CDR3 bases are TGTGCCAGCACGGACAGCCCCGCGAACACCGGGGAGCTGTTTTTT.

This clone showed up just a few times. The chain joins TRBV5-1 to TRBJ2-5; D perhaps matches TRBD2 (6 bases). Trimming removed 3 bases at V and 7 bases at J, with 16 bases between. The CDR3 totals 14 residues. Germline assignment: CDR1 SGHRS and CDR2 YFSETQ. CDR3 sequence: CASSSLREQRTQYF. Written as DNA, the CDR3 is TGCGCCAGCAGCTCTCTTCGGGAGCAAAGGACCCAGTACTTC.

Written as DNA, the CDR3 is TGCGCCAGCAGCCAAGAGGCAGACCCTAACTATGGCTACACCTTC. This translates into CASSQEADPNYGYTF. This chain links TRBV4-1 with TRBJ1-2, with D unresolved. CDR1 and CDR2 from the germline V gene are MGHRA and YSYEKL. The CDR3 loop spans 15 amino acids. The V end lost 0 bases, the J end lost 0 bases, and 8 bases lay between the germline ends.

The rearrangement links TRBV29-1 to TRBJ1-2, with 8 bases that match TRBD1. Trimming removed 3 bases from V and 7 bases from J; junction bases left unmatched: 13. The CDR3 has 15 residues. Germline V gives CDR1 SQVTM, CDR2 ANQGSEA. The CDR3 DNA sequence: TGCAGCGTTGAGAAACAGAAGGACAGGGCGGGTGGCTACACCTTC. Translation: CSVEKQKDRAGGYTF.

This chain connects TRBV29-1 to TRBJ2-1, with D hard to call. CDR3 length: 13 amino acids. Between the trimmed V and J ends, which lost 5 bases and 1 base, there was a span of 9 bases. Germline CDR1 is SQVTM and CDR2 is ANQGSEA. CDR3 DNA sequence: TGCAGCGTTTTCGGGTTATCCTACAATGAGCAGTTCTTC. Its protein is CSVFGLSYNEQFF.

V usage is TRBV5-6 and J usage is TRBJ2-4; D assignment may be TRBD1 or TRBD2 (5 bases each). The CDR3 covers 14 residues. V shed 0 bases and J shed 9 bases, with 13 bases lying between them. The germline CDR1 and CDR2 sequences are SGHDT and YYEEEE. Written as DNA, the CDR3 is TGTGCCAGCAGCTTGGTTTTGGGGACCGGCATTCAGTACTTC. Encoded protein: CASSLVLGTGIQYF.

The rearrangement links TRBV5-4 to TRBJ2-3, with TRBD2 matching 7 bases. Per the germline V gene, CDR1 is SGHNT and CDR2 is YYREEE (reference sequence). This CDR3 region has 16 residues. V dropped 4 bases and J dropped 2; count of bases not matched to a gene: 10. The CDR3 protein is CASSKRLADYTDTQYF. The CDR3 nucleotides are TGTGCCAGCAGCAAGAGGCTAGCGGATTACACAGATACGCAGTATTTT.

The genes are TRBV5-1 and TRBJ2-1, with TRBD2 matching 9 bases. CDR1 and CDR2 from the germline V gene are SGHRS and YFSETQ. The CDR3 spans 19 residues. The V segment lost 0 bases and the J segment 0 bases; nucleotides outside the gene matches: 10. The CDR3 loop is CASSLEGAGGISSYNEQFF. CDR3 coding DNA: TGCGCCAGCAGCTTGGAGGGTGCGGGGGGGATTAGCTCCTACAATGAGCAGTTCTTC.

CDR3 coding DNA: TGTGCCAGCAGTAGACAGGGGTTTGGCACAGATACGCAGTATTTT. Protein product: CASSRQGFGTDTQYF. The rearrangement uses TRBV6-5 and TRBJ2-3; 8 nucleotides match TRBD1. The trim removed 5 bases at V and 1 base at J, leaving 5 bases unmatched. In germline, CDR1 is MNHEY, CDR2 SVGAGI. There are 15 residues in the CDR3.

This clone was recorded a few times. The rearrangement links TRBV7-9 to TRBJ2-1; D may correspond to TRBD1 or TRBD2 (5 bases each). Per the germline V gene, CDR1 is SEHNR and CDR2 is FQNEAQ (reference sequence). This CDR3 is 14 amino acids long. Between the trimmed V and J ends, which lost 6 bases and 8 bases, there was a span of 17 bases. The CDR3 DNA is TGTGCCAGCAGTCTCCGGGACCCCTATCATGAGCAGTTCTTC. This encodes CASSLRDPYHEQFF.

In this sample, this clone turned up a few times. V is TRBV5-1 and J is TRBJ1-2, with D perhaps TRBD1 (5 bases). Germline loops: CDR1 SGHRS, CDR2 YFSETQ. The CDR3 runs 13 residues. Trimming stripped 2 bases from V and 3 bases from J, with 8 bases between. CDR3: CASSLQEHYGYTF. For the CDR3, the DNA is TGCGCCAGCAGCTTACAGGAACACTATGGCTACACCTTC.

The chain uses TRBV5-1 and TRBJ1-4; 9 bases fit TRBD1. The V gene end was trimmed by 4 bases and the J gene end by 4 bases; junction bases not matched to a gene: 5. Germline CDR1 SGHRS, CDR2 YFSETQ. There are 15 residues in the CDR3. The DNA of the CDR3 is TGCGCCAGCAGCCCAACGGGACAGGGTAATGAAAAACTGTTTTTT. Translation: CASSPTGQGNEKLFF.

The J gene is TRBJ2-1, the V gene TRBV4-3, with D perhaps TRBD2 (6 bases). The CDR3 length is 13 residues. Germline V lookup: CDR1 LGHNA, CDR2 YSLEER. V lost 0 bases and J lost 7, with 7 bases in between. The CDR3 sequence: CASSQDGGNEQFF. For the CDR3, the DNA is TGCGCCAGCAGCCAAGATGGAGGGAATGAGCAGTTCTTC.

The V call is TRBV2, the J call TRBJ2-7; perhaps TRBD1 as D (6 bases). Germline-derived CDR1 and CDR2 are SNHLY and FYNNEI. The CDR3 length is 14 residues. The V end was cut by 8 bases, the J end by 4 bases, with 18 bases between. The CDR3 DNA sequence: TGTGCCAGCGGTCTCAGTACAGGGCGTTACGAGCAGTACTTC. Protein: CASGLSTGRYEQYF.

The chain uses TRBV15 and TRBJ2-7; 10 nucleotides agree with TRBD2. Trimming cost V 5 bases and J 2 bases; bases outside gene matches: 6. The germline gives CDR1 LNHNV, CDR2 YYDKDF (reference sequence). The CDR3 sequence is 15 residues long. DNA for the CDR3: TGTGCCACCAGCGCAGCACTAGCGGGAACCTACGAGCAGTACTTC. Protein sequence: CATSAALAGTYEQYF. Together with reference TRBV15 and TRBJ2-7, the CDR3 gives the full variable domain: DAMVIQNPRYQVTQFGKPVTLSCSQTLNHNVMYWYQQKSSQAPKLLFHYYDKDFNNEADTPDNFQSRRPNTSFCFLDIRSPGLGDTAMYLCATSAALAGTYEQYFGPGTRLTVT.

The J gene is TRBJ2-7, the V gene TRBV30; tentative D call: TRBD2 (6 bases). Germline V gives CDR1 GTSNPN, CDR2 SVGIG (reference sequence). The CDR3 covers 14 residues. Trimming cost V 1 base and J 3 bases, with 13 bases left between them. The CDR3 here is CAWSGRDSNYEQYF. The CDR3 bases are TGTGCCTGGAGTGGCCGGGACTCCAACTACGAGCAGTACTTC. Full variable domain (outside the CDR3, taken from reference TRBV30 and TRBJ2-7): SQTIHQWPATLVQPVGSPLSLECTVEGTSNPNLYWYRQAAGRGLQLLFYSVGIGQISSEVPQNLSASRPQDRQFILSSKKLLLSDSGFYLCAWSGRDSNYEQYFGPGTRLTVT.

The table lists this clone with a few counts. The chain uses TRBV19 and TRBJ1-2; a weak D match, TRBD1 (6 bases). The germline gives CDR1 LNHDA, CDR2 SQIVND (reference sequence). Trimming stripped 5 bases from V and 8 bases from J, with 9 bases between. CDR3 length: 11 amino acids. The chain's CDR3 is CASSDRTGYTF. For the CDR3, the DNA is TGTGCCAGTAGTGACAGGACCGGCTACACCTTC. Using reference TRBV19 and TRBJ1-2 for the parts outside the CDR3, the full variable domain is DGGITQSPKYLFRKEGQNVTLSCEQNLNHDAMYWYRQDPGQGLRLIYYSQIVNDFQKGDIAEGYSVSREKKESFPLTVTSAQKNPTAFYLCASSDRTGYTFGSGTRLTVV.

This chain connects TRBV2 to TRBJ2-3; D call uncertain. CDR3 size: 15 residues. Trimming cost V 5 bases and J 3 bases, with 15 bases left between them. Germline assignment: CDR1 SNHLY and CDR2 FYNNEI. CDR3 in amino acids: CASSLAALVTDTQYF. The CDR3, as DNA: TGTGCCAGCAGTCTGGCCGCCCTCGTGACAGATACGCAGTATTTT.

V gene TRBV6-5 combines with J gene TRBJ2-3; D possibly corresponds to TRBD2 (5 bases). This CDR3 contains 13 residues. Germline lookup yields CDR1 MNHEY and CDR2 SVGAGI. V was pared by 7 bases and J by 0 bases, with 8 bases between. The CDR3 loop is CASTAESTDTQYF. In DNA, the CDR3 is TGTGCCAGCACAGCGGAGAGCACAGATACGCAGTATTTT.

The rearrangement links TRBV18 to TRBJ2-1; D not resolved. Trimming took off 1 base at V and 8 bases at J, with 6 bases between the two ends. Germline V lookup: CDR1 KGHSH, CDR2 LQKENI. The CDR3 runs 12 residues. CDR3: CASSPLGYEQFF. In nucleotides, the CDR3 is TGTGCCAGCTCACCACTGGGCTATGAGCAGTTCTTC.

V gene TRBV29-1 combines with J gene TRBJ2-7; 11 positions agree with TRBD2. The CDR3 is 14 amino acids. The junction had 7 bases not matched to a gene; V was cut back by 6 bases and J by 3 bases. The germline CDR1 and CDR2 sequences are SQVTM and ANQGSEA. The CDR3: CSVVGLAGDYEQYF. In nucleotides, the CDR3 is TGCAGCGTCGTCGGACTAGCGGGTGACTACGAGCAGTACTTC.

V usage is TRBV27 and J usage is TRBJ1-2; D perhaps matches TRBD1 (5 bases). Trimming cost V 6 bases and J 4 bases, with 18 bases left between them. The CDR3 runs to 15 residues. Looked up from germline, CDR1 is MNHEY and CDR2 is SMNVEV (reference sequence). The CDR3 nucleotides are TGTGCCAGCAGCCGATCAGCGGGACGGAGCTATGGCTACACCTTC. It translates to CASSRSAGRSYGYTF.